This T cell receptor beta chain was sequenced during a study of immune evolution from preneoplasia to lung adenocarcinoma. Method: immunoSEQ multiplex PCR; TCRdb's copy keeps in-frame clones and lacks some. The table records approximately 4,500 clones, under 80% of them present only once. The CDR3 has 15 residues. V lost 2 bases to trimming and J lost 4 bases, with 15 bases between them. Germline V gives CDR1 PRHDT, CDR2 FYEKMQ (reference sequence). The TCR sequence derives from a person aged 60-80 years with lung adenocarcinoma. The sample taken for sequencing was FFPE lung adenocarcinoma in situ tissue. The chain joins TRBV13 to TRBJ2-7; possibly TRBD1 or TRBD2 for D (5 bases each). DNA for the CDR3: TGTGCCAGCAGCTTACGATCGGGCAGGGAGTACGAGCAGTACTTC. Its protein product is CASSLRSGREYEQYF.